This is a list of T cell receptor beta chains from one sample in a study of a mutant IDH1 vaccine in newly diagnosed glioma. TCRdb's table, derived via immunoSEQ multiplex PCR, lists solely in-frame clones and lacks some. The repertoire holds 55,000 to 65,000 clones, with under 90% as singletons. Their specific antigens are unknown. Source: PBMCs, taken from a glioma patient whose treatment included an IDH1 peptide vaccine. These receptors were collected from a man aged 50-60 years with glioma. Both conserved end residues are part of each CDR3. A D gene is named only where the DNA matches it firmly. Only some rows state a clone size, as once, few, many or a class for expanded clones.

V	size	D	J	CDR3	DNA
TRBV7-2	once	NA	TRBJ1-1	CASSFTGTSEAFF	TGTGCCAGCAGCTTTACAGGGACGTCTGAAGCTTTCTTT
TRBV27	once	TRBD1	TRBJ2-4	CASRDGAGGAKNIQYF	TGTGCCAGCAGGGACGGGGCAGGGGGAGCCAAAAACATTCAGTACTTC
TRBV7-9	NA	NA	TRBJ1-5	CASSWPRHSNQPQHF	TGTGCCAGCAGCTGGCCGCGCCATAGCAATCAGCCCCAGCATTTT
TRBV19	NA	NA	TRBJ1-2	CASSISPRQAYGYTF	TGTGCCAGTAGTATAAGCCCACGGCAGGCCTATGGCTACACCTTC
TRBV14	NA	NA	TRBJ2-1	CASSQTQGQIGLWEQFF	TGTGCCAGCAGCCAAACCCAGGGGCAAATCGGGTTGTGGGAGCAGTTCTTC
TRBV9	NA	TRBD2	TRBJ2-1	CASSAGTSGSPRNEQFF	TGTGCCAGCAGCGCCGGGACTAGCGGGAGCCCCCGCAATGAGCAGTTCTTC
TRBV19	NA	TRBD1	TRBJ1-5	CASSKMDRTGLQPQHF	TGTGCCAGTAGTAAAATGGATAGGACAGGGCTTCAGCCCCAGCATTTT
TRBV14	NA	NA	TRBJ2-3	CASSQVRTGDGSDTQYF	TGTGCCAGCAGCCAAGTTAGAACGGGAGATGGCTCAGATACGCAGTATTTT
TRBV9	NA	NA	TRBJ1-6	CASSASTKSSSPLHF	TGTGCCAGCAGCGCCAGTACAAAGTCTAGTTCACCCCTCCACTTT
TRBV5-6	NA	NA	TRBJ1-4	CASSVGQINEKLFF	TGTGCCAGCAGCGTTGGACAGATCAATGAAAAACTGTTTTTT